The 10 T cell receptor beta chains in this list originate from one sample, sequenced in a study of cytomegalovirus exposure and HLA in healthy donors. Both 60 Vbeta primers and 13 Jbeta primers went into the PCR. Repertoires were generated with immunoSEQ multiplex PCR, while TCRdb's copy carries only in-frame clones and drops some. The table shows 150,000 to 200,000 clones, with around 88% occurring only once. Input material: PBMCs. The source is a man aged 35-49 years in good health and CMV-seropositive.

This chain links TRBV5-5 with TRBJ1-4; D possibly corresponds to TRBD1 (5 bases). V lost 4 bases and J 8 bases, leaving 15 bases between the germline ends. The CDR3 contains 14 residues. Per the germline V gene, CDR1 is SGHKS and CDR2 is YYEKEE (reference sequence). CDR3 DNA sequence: TGTGCCAGCAGCGCATGGGGGGGTGGGGAAAAACTGTTTTTT. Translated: CASSAWGGGEKLFF.

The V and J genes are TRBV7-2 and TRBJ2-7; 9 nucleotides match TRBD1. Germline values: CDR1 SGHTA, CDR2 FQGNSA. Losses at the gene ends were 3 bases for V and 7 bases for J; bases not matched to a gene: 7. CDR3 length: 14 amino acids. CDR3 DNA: TGTGCCAGCAGCTTCCGGGACAGGGTAAGGGAGCAGTACTTC. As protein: CASSFRDRVREQYF.

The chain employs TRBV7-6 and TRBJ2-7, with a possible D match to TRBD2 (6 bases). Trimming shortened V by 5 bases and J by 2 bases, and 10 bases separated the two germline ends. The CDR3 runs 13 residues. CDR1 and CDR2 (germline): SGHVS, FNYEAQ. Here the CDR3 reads CASSPGGAYEQYF. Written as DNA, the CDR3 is TGTGCCAGCAGCCCGGGCGGGGCCTACGAGCAGTACTTC.

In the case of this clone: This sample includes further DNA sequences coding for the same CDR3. The CDR3 loop reads CASSLALGRNTEAFF. The CDR3, as DNA: TGTGCCAGCAGCTTAGCCCTGGGGCGGAACACTGAAGCTTTCTTT. V gene TRBV11-2 combines with J gene TRBJ1-1; tentatively, D is TRBD1 (5 bases). The CDR3 consists of 15 residues. Trimming left V 1 base short and J 1 base short, with 10 bases between. Germline V CDR1 and CDR2: SGHAT, FQNNGV. Full variable domain (missing parts from reference TRBV11-2 and TRBJ1-1): EAGVAQSPRYKIIEKRQSVAFWCNPISGHATLYWYQQILGQGPKLLIQFQNNGVVDDSQLPKDRFSAERLKGVDSTLKIQPAKLEDSAVYLCASSLALGRNTEAFFGQGTRLTVV.

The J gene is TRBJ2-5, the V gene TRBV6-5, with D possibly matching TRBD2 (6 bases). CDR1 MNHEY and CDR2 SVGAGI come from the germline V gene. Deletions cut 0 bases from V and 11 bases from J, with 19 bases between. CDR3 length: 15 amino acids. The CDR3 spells CASSYSGPGVEEQYF. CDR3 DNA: TGTGCCAGCAGTTACTCCGGACCGGGAGTGGAGGAGCAGTACTTC.

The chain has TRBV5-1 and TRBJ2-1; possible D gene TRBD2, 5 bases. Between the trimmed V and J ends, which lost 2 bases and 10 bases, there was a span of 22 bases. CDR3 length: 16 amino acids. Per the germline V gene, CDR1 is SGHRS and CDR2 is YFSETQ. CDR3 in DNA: TGCGCCAGCAGCTTAAGAAGCTCGCGGTTAGCGACAGAGCAGTTCTTC. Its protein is CASSLRSSRLATEQFF.

CDR3 bases: TGTGCCAGCAGCTTACGGGGTGGTCAGCCCCAGCATTTT. It is translated as CASSLRGGQPQHF. The chain recombines TRBV7-9 with TRBJ1-5, with D uncertain. V lost 2 bases, J lost 6 bases, and 8 bases lay in between. The CDR3 covers 13 residues. Germline V CDR1 and CDR2: SEHNR, FQNEAQ (reference sequence).

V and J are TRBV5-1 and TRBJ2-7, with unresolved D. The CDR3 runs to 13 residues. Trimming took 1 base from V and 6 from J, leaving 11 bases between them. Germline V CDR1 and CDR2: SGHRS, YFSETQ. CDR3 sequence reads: CASSLPSSREQYF. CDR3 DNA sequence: TGCGCCAGCAGCTTGCCTAGTTCACGCGAGCAGTACTTC. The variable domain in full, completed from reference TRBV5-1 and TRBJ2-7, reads KAGVTQTPRYLIKTRGQQVTLSCSPISGHRSVSWYQQTPGQGLQFLFEYFSETQRNKGNFPGRFSGRQFSNSRSEMNVSTLELGDSALYLCASSLPSSREQYFGPGTRLTVT.

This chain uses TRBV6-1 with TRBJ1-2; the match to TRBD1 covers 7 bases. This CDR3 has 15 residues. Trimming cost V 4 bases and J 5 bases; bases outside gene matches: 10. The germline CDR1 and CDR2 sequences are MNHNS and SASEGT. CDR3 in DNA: TGTGCCAGCAGTGTCGAGGGGGCGGCTCAGTATGGCTACACCTTC. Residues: CASSVEGAAQYGYTF.

The CDR3, as DNA: TGTGCCAGTAGTATAGACAGGGGGACTCCTTACGATGGCTACACCTTC. Protein sequence: CASSIDRGTPYDGYTF. The gene calls are TRBV19 and TRBJ1-2; TRBD1 matches 7 bases. Germline V gives CDR1 LNHDA, CDR2 SQIVND (reference sequence). The CDR3 is made up of 16 amino acids. Unmatched junction bases numbered 10, after V lost 0 bases and J lost 6 bases.